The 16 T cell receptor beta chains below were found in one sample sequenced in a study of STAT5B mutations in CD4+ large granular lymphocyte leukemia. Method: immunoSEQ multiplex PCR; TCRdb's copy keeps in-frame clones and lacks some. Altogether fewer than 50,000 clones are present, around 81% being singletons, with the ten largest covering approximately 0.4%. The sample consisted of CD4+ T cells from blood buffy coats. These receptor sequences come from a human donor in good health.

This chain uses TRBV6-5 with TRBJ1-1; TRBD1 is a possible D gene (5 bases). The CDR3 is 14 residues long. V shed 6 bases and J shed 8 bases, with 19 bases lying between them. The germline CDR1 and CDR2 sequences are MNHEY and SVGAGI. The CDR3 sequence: CASRPGTYSNEAFF. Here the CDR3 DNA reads TGTGCCAGCAGGCCCGGGACCTACTCTAACGAAGCTTTCTTT.

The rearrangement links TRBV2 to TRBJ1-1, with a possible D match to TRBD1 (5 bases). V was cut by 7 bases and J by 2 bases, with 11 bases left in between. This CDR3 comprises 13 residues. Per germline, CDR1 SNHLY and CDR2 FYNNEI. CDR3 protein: CASIRGVNTEAFF. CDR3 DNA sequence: TGTGCCAGCATACGGGGGGTTAACACTGAAGCTTTCTTT.

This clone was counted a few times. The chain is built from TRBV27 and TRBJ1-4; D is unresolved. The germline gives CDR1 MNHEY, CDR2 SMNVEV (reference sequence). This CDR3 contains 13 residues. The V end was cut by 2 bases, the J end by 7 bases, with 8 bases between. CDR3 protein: CASSLIAFEKLFF. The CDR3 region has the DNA TGTGCCAGCAGTTTAATCGCATTTGAAAAACTGTTTTTT.

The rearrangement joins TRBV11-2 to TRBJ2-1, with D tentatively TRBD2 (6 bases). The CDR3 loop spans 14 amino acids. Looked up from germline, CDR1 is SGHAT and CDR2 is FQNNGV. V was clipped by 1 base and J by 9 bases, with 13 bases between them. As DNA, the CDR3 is TGTGCCAGCAGCTTAGGCGGAGGGCCGGGTGAGCAGTTCTTC. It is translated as CASSLGGGPGEQFF.

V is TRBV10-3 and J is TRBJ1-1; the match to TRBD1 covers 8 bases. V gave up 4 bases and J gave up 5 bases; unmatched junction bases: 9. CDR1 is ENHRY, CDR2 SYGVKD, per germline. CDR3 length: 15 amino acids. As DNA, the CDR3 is TGTGCCATCAGTGGCGTCGGACAGGGAGGAACTGAAGCTTTCTTT. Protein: CAISGVGQGGTEAFF.

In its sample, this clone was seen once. CDR3 nucleotides: TGTGCCAGTAGTCCTCTACTGCTTGCCGTGGACTACACCTTC. Translation: CASSPLLLAVDYTF. The V call is TRBV19, the J call TRBJ1-2; D not resolved. The germline V gene has CDR1 LNHDA and CDR2 SQIVND (reference sequence). This CDR3 spans 14 amino acids. V lost 5 bases and J 10 bases, leaving 20 bases between the germline ends.

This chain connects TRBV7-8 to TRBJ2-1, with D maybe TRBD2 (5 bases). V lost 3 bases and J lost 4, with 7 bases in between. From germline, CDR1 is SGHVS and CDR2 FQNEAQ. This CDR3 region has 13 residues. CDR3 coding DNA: TGTGCCAGCAGCTTCCGCGGGTACAATGAGCAGTTCTTC. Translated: CASSFRGYNEQFF.

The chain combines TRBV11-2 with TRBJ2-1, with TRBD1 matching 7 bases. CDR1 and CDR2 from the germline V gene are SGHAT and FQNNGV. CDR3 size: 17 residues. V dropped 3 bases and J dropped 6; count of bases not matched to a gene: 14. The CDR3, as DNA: TGTGCCAGCAGCTTTCAAGGACAGGCAGCTTCACGCAATGAGCAGTTCTTC. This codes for CASSFQGQAASRNEQFF.

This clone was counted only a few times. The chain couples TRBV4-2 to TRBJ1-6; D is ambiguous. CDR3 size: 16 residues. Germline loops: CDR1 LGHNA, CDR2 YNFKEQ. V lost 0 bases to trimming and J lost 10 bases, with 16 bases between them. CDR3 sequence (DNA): TGTGCCAGCAGCCAAGAAGTGCTAGGGAGTCAATCACCCCTCCACTTT. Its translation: CASSQEVLGSQSPLHF.

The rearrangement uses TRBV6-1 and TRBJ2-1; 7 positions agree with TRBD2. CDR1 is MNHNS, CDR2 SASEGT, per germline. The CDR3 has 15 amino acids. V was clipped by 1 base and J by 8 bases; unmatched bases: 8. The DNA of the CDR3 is TGTGCCAGCAGTGAAGGATTATTACGGGGGGATGAGCAGTTCTTC. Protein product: CASSEGLLRGDEQFF.

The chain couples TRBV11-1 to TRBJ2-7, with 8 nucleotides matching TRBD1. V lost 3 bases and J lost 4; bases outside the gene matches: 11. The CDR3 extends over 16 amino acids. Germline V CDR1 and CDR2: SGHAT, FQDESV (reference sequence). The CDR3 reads CASSFRRTGMRYEQYF. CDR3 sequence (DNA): TGTGCCAGCAGCTTTAGACGGACAGGGATGCGTTACGAGCAGTACTTC.

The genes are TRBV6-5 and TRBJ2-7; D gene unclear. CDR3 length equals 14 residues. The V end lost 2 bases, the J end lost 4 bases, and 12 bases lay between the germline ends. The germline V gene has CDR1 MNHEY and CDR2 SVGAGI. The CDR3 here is CASSYGGVEYEQYF. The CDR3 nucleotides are TGTGCCAGCAGTTACGGTGGGGTGGAGTACGAGCAGTACTTC.

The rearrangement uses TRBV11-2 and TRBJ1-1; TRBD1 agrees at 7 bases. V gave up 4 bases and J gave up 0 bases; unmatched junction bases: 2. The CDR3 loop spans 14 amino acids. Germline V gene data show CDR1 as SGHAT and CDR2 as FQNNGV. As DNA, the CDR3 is TGTGCCAGCAGCTCCAGGGGGGTGAACACTGAAGCTTTCTTT. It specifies CASSSRGVNTEAFF.

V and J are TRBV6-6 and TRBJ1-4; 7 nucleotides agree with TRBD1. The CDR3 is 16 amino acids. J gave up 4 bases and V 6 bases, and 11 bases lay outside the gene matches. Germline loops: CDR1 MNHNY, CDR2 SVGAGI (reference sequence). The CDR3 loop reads CASSPGEGTVNEKLFF. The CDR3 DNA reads TGTGCCAGCAGCCCCGGGGAGGGGACAGTTAATGAAAAACTGTTTTTT.

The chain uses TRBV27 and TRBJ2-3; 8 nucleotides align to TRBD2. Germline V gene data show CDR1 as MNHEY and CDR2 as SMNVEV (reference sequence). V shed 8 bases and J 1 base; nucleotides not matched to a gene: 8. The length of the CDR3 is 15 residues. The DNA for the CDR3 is TGTGCCAGCTCGACCCGGGGGGGCGGCACAGATACGCAGTATTTT. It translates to CASSTRGGGTDTQYF.

CDR3 nucleotide sequence: TGCGCCAGCAGCTTACAACCAGGGGGTCCGAACACCGGGGAGCTGTTTTTT. This codes for CASSLQPGGPNTGELFF. The chain carries TRBV5-1 and TRBJ2-2, with TRBD1 matching 7 bases. This CDR3 is built from 17 residues. V was clipped by 2 bases and J by 0 bases; unmatched bases: 7. Germline assignment: CDR1 SGHRS and CDR2 YFSETQ.